The 32 T cell receptor beta chains below come from one sample, sequenced in a study of T cells in localized non-small cell lung cancer. Sequencing was performed with immunoSEQ multiplex PCR; in TCRdb, only in-frame clones are kept and a portion is missing. The data show 15,000 or so clones, 75% to 90% seen once. The sequenced sample was peripheral blood, obtained before any cancer treatment. These receptors originate from a female donor of 60 years or more with stage III squamous cell lung carcinoma.

This chain joins TRBV7-8 and TRBJ2-5; 9 nucleotides align to TRBD1. CDR3 length: 17 residues. Germline V lookup: CDR1 SGHVS, CDR2 FQNEAQ. V was pared by 0 bases and J by 1 base, with 6 bases of the junction left unmatched. DNA for the CDR3: TGTGCCAGCAGCTTAGCCGGGACAGGGATTTCCCAAGAGACCCAGTACTTC. It codes for CASSLAGTGISQETQYF.

This chain connects TRBV28 to TRBJ1-2; D unresolved. This CDR3 comprises 12 residues. Trimming pared 6 bases from V and 5 bases from J, leaving 10 bases between. Germline V gives CDR1 MDHEN, CDR2 SYDVKM. DNA for the CDR3: TGTGCCAGCAGCAAATCCCGTTATGGCTACACCTTC. Its protein product is CASSKSRYGYTF.

The chain employs TRBV6-1 and TRBJ1-2; D is possibly TRBD1 (5 bases). V shed 6 bases and J shed 7 bases, with 12 bases lying between them. The V gene's germline CDR1 is MNHNS and CDR2 SASEGT. The CDR3 sequence is 12 residues long. CDR3 nucleotides: TGTGCCAGCAGCCAATGGGGGGGTGGCTACACCTTC. As protein: CASSQWGGGYTF.

This chain links TRBV11-2 with TRBJ2-2; 15 bases are a match to TRBD2. Germline loops: CDR1 SGHAT, CDR2 FQNNGV. V was pared by 5 bases and J by 5 bases, with 3 bases of the junction left unmatched. The CDR3 loop spans 16 amino acids. The CDR3 here is CASSRGTSGRTGELFF. The CDR3 DNA is TGTGCCAGCAGCCGGGGGACTAGCGGGAGGACCGGGGAGCTGTTTTTT. Based on the CDR3 plus reference TRBV11-2 and TRBJ2-2, the full variable domain is EAGVAQSPRYKIIEKRQSVAFWCNPISGHATLYWYQQILGQGPKLLIQFQNNGVVDDSQLPKDRFSAERLKGVDSTLKIQPAKLEDSAVYLCASSRGTSGRTGELFFGEGSRLTVL.

The rearrangement uses TRBV6-1 and TRBJ1-2; 7 positions match TRBD1. The CDR3 extends over 17 amino acids. Trimming cost V 1 base and J 4 bases; bases outside gene matches: 12. The germline V gene has CDR1 MNHNS and CDR2 SASEGT. Here the CDR3 reads CASSEGYRGISPYGYTF. CDR3 bases: TGTGCCAGCAGTGAAGGTTACAGGGGTATAAGCCCCTATGGCTACACCTTC.

V and J are TRBV20-1 and TRBJ2-5; no clear D. The CDR3 length is 11 residues. Germline V CDR1 and CDR2: DFQATT, SNEGSKA (reference sequence). V gave up 3 bases and J gave up 5 bases, with 7 bases separating them. The CDR3 spells CSASRSETQYF. The CDR3 nucleotides read TGCAGTGCTAGCAGGAGCGAGACCCAGTACTTC.

V and J are TRBV21-1 and TRBJ1-1. TRBV21-1 is termed a pseudogene. This CDR3 comprises 14 residues. CDR3 protein: CASSSRQKNTEAFF. The CDR3 nucleotides are TGTGCCAGCAGCAGCCGGCAAAAGAACACTGAAGCTTTCTTT.

This clone was seen a handful of times. The V and J genes are TRBV23-1 and TRBJ2-5, with D maybe TRBD2 (5 bases). TRBV23-1 is recorded as an ORF, its role being uncertain. V was pared by 3 bases and J by 9 bases, with 23 bases between. This CDR3 spans 16 amino acids. The DNA for the CDR3 is TGCGCCAGCAGTCACACCCTCGGCAATTATTCGGGGTCCCAGTACTTC. Protein: CASSHTLGNYSGSQYF.

A few counts support this clone. The J gene is TRBJ1-2, the V gene TRBV9; the D gene is possibly TRBD1 (5 bases). Germline CDR1 reads SGDLS; CDR2 reads YYNGEE. The V and J ends lost 5 bases and 7 bases respectively, with 21 bases between them. The CDR3 is 15 amino acids. For the CDR3, the DNA is TGTGCCAGCAGTAAAGAGCAGGGTCCGTTTGGTGGCTACACCTTC. Its translation is CASSKEQGPFGGYTF.

This chain links TRBV11-2 with TRBJ2-3; possible D gene TRBD2, 5 bases. The length of the CDR3 is 15 residues. Per germline, CDR1 SGHAT and CDR2 FQNNGV. V gave up 5 bases and J gave up 1 base, with 13 bases separating them. CDR3 amino acids: CASSTEGSGTDTQYF. The CDR3 DNA reads TGTGCCAGCAGCACAGAGGGATCAGGCACAGATACGCAGTATTTT.

The chain recombines TRBV28 with TRBJ2-5; 12 nucleotides align to TRBD1. Per the germline V gene, CDR1 is MDHEN and CDR2 is SYDVKM. Germline trimming cut 6 bases from V and 4 bases from J; bases unmatched to any gene: 6. The CDR3 sequence is 15 residues long. For the CDR3, the DNA is TGTGCCAGCAGCCGGGGACAGGGGGCCAGAGAGACCCAGTACTTC. Encoded protein: CASSRGQGARETQYF.

This rearrangement joins TRBV11-2 to TRBJ2-7; the match to TRBD1 covers 8 bases. Germline V gene lookup returns CDR1 SGHAT and CDR2 FQNNGV. V trimming: 5 bases; J trimming: 2 bases; junction bases outside the gene matches: 11. This CDR3 contains 16 residues. The CDR3 sequence is CASSDPGTGITYEQYF. CDR3 bases: TGTGCCAGCAGCGACCCCGGGACAGGAATTACCTACGAGCAGTACTTC.

The CDR3 coding sequence is TGTGCCAGCAGTCCCAGGCTGGAGGGCAGCTACAATGAGCAGTTCTTC. This codes for CASSPRLEGSYNEQFF. The chain combines TRBV27 with TRBJ2-1; D is possibly TRBD2 (6 bases). The CDR3 sequence is 16 residues long. CDR1 is MNHEY, CDR2 SMNVEV, per germline (reference sequence). V was cut by 5 bases and J by 3 bases, with 17 bases left in between.

This chain links TRBV11-2 with TRBJ1-1, with D hard to call. The germline gives CDR1 SGHAT, CDR2 FQNNGV. The V and J ends lost 3 bases and 7 bases respectively, with 9 bases between them. This CDR3 is 12 amino acids long. In DNA form, the CDR3 reads TGTGCCAGCAGCTTGACCCTCCATGAAGCTTTCTTT. This translates into CASSLTLHEAFF. Complete variable domain (other parts from reference TRBV11-2 and TRBJ1-1): EAGVAQSPRYKIIEKRQSVAFWCNPISGHATLYWYQQILGQGPKLLIQFQNNGVVDDSQLPKDRFSAERLKGVDSTLKIQPAKLEDSAVYLCASSLTLHEAFFGQGTRLTVV.

This clone was picked up one time. The chain has TRBV7-8 and TRBJ1-2; 11 positions agree with TRBD1. Germline-derived CDR1 and CDR2 are SGHVS and FQNEAQ. There are 17 residues in the CDR3. V was clipped by 4 bases and J by 6 bases; unmatched bases: 13. The CDR3 DNA is TGTGCCAGCAGCTCCCTAGGGGGGGACAGGGGGTATAATGGCTACACCTTC. Its protein product is CASSSLGGDRGYNGYTF.

The chain has TRBV5-4 and TRBJ2-5; D call uncertain. This CDR3 region has 12 residues. The germline gives CDR1 SGHNT, CDR2 YYREEE (reference sequence). V was cut by 1 base and J by 2 bases, with 3 bases left in between. The CDR3 sequence: CASSLIQETQYF. The CDR3 DNA reads TGTGCCAGCAGCTTGATTCAAGAGACCCAGTACTTC.

The gene calls are TRBV6-4 and TRBJ2-1; 10 bases match TRBD2. The CDR3 is 15 residues long. CDR1 MRHNA and CDR2 SNTAGT come from the germline V gene. With 6 bases clipped from V and 4 bases from J, the junction kept 6 bases outside the gene matches. CDR3 sequence (DNA): TGTGCCAGCAGCTCTAGGACTAGCGGTTACAATGAGCAGTTCTTC. It translates to CASSSRTSGYNEQFF.

The chain links TRBV30 to TRBJ1-4; D is undetermined. Trimming took off 0 bases at V and 5 bases at J, with 7 bases between the two ends. CDR1 and CDR2 (germline): GTSNPN, SVGIG (reference sequence). The CDR3 totals 13 residues. As DNA, the CDR3 is TGTGCCTGGAGTGTTATGGGGAATGAAAAACTGTTTTTT. The encoded protein is CAWSVMGNEKLFF.

The V gene is TRBV10-3, the J gene TRBJ1-1; 10 nucleotides line up with TRBD1. Germline lookup yields CDR1 ENHRY and CDR2 SYGVKD. The CDR3 extends over 16 amino acids. J was trimmed by 1 base and V by 6 bases; bases with no gene match: 8. The CDR3 sequence: CAIRDRGRGGNTEAFF. The CDR3, as DNA: TGTGCCATCAGAGACAGGGGGCGCGGGGGGAACACTGAAGCTTTCTTT.

This chain links TRBV7-9 with TRBJ2-1; a possible D gene is TRBD1 (5 bases). Germline values: CDR1 SEHNR, CDR2 FQNEAQ (reference sequence). The CDR3 has 13 residues. Between the trimmed V and J ends, which lost 3 bases and 7 bases, there was a span of 10 bases. Written as DNA, the CDR3 is TGTGCCAGCAGCTTCATCCAGGGAAATGAGCAGTTCTTC. It encodes CASSFIQGNEQFF.

The V and J genes are TRBV9 and TRBJ2-1; 16 positions agree with TRBD2. CDR3 size: 15 residues. V lost 3 bases and J lost 7; bases outside the gene matches: 1. The germline CDR1 and CDR2 sequences are SGDLS and YYNGEE. CDR3 protein: CASSAGLAGGNEQFF. The CDR3 DNA reads as TGTGCCAGCAGCGCGGGACTAGCGGGAGGGAATGAGCAGTTCTTC.

The chain employs TRBV28 and TRBJ2-6; tentatively, D is TRBD2 (6 bases). The V end was cut by 3 bases, the J end by 6 bases, with 15 bases between. CDR1 is MDHEN, CDR2 SYDVKM, per germline. The CDR3 covers 16 residues. For the CDR3, the DNA is TGTGCCAGCAGTTTGGGCGGCGGGATGGAGGCCAACGTCCTGACTTTC. It is translated as CASSLGGGMEANVLTF. The full variable domain, its missing parts supplied by reference TRBV28 and TRBJ2-6, is DVKVTQSSRYLVKRTGEKVFLECVQDMDHENMFWYRQDPGLGLRLIYFSYDVKMKEKGDIPEGYSVSREKKERFSLILESASTNQTSMYLCASSLGGGMEANVLTFGAGSRLTVL.

This rearrangement joins TRBV7-9 to TRBJ2-6; D gene uncertain. V was trimmed by 3 bases and J by 2 bases, leaving 8 bases between them. This CDR3 has 15 residues. Germline V gives CDR1 SEHNR, CDR2 FQNEAQ (reference sequence). CDR3 sequence: CASSFGTAGANVLTF. CDR3 DNA: TGTGCCAGCAGCTTTGGAACCGCTGGGGCCAACGTCCTGACTTTC. Together with reference TRBV7-9 and TRBJ2-6, the CDR3 gives the full variable domain: DTGVSQNPRHKITKRGQNVTFRCDPISEHNRLYWYRQTLGQGPEFLTYFQNEAQLEKSRLLSDRFSAERPKGSFSTLEIQRTEQGDSAMYLCASSFGTAGANVLTFGAGSRLTVL.

The gene calls are TRBV2 and TRBJ2-2; D perhaps matches TRBD1 (6 bases). The V end was cut by 5 bases, the J end by 3 bases, with 13 bases between. Germline V lookup: CDR1 SNHLY, CDR2 FYNNEI. The CDR3 spans 15 residues. This CDR3 reads CASSWQGSDTGELFF. The CDR3 nucleotides are TGTGCCAGCAGTTGGCAGGGGTCTGACACCGGGGAGCTGTTTTTT.

For the CDR3, the DNA is TGTGCCAGCAGCTTGAGGGGACCTGGGACAGATACGCAGTATTTT. Its protein is CASSLRGPGTDTQYF. The chain employs TRBV7-2 and TRBJ2-3; D possibly uses TRBD1 or TRBD2 (5 bases each). The CDR3 length is 15 residues. Germline CDR1 reads SGHTA; CDR2 reads FQGNSA. V shed 3 bases and J shed 3 bases, with 13 bases lying between them. Together with reference TRBV7-2 and TRBJ2-3, the CDR3 gives the full variable domain: GAGVSQSPSNKVTEKGKDVELRCDPISGHTALYWYRQSLGQGLEFLIYFQGNSAPDKSGLPSDRFSAERTGGSVSTLTIQRTQQEDSAVYLCASSLRGPGTDTQYFGPGTRLTVL.

This clone was counted a few times. The J gene is TRBJ2-7, the V gene TRBV10-3, with 7 nucleotides matching TRBD2. The CDR3 has 14 amino acids. Germline CDR1 is ENHRY and CDR2 is SYGVKD. V lost 4 bases and J lost 6; bases outside the gene matches: 9. The CDR3 DNA is TGTGCCATCAGTGGGGAATCAACTAGCGCCGAGCAGTACTTC. Residues: CAISGESTSAEQYF.

The chain employs TRBV2 and TRBJ1-5; D unresolved. This CDR3 comprises 16 residues. V was shortened by 1 base and J by 0 bases, with 10 bases between the two germline ends. Per germline, CDR1 SNHLY and CDR2 FYNNEI. CDR3: CASSEGSEYSNQPQHF. Here the CDR3 DNA reads TGTGCCAGCAGTGAAGGATCCGAATATAGCAATCAGCCCCAGCATTTT.

The V and J genes are TRBV11-1 and TRBJ2-4; TRBD1 might be the D (5 bases). The V gene's germline CDR1 is SGHAT and CDR2 FQDESV (reference sequence). This CDR3 is 13 amino acids long. V lost 0 bases to trimming and J lost 11 bases, with 11 bases between them. As DNA, the CDR3 is TGTGCCAGCAGCTTAGCCCAGGGTAGTGTTCAGTACTTC. This codes for CASSLAQGSVQYF.

The V and J genes are TRBV2 and TRBJ2-7, with 8 bases matching TRBD2. The CDR3 is 17 residues long. V was clipped by 8 bases and J by 3 bases; unmatched bases: 18. Germline assignment: CDR1 SNHLY and CDR2 FYNNEI. The CDR3 spells CASDGPNREGFGYEQYF. CDR3 bases: TGTGCCAGCGACGGCCCCAACCGGGAGGGCTTTGGCTACGAGCAGTACTTC.

The chain joins TRBV7-6 to TRBJ2-5; 8 bases fit TRBD2. The trim removed 5 bases at V and 5 bases at J, leaving 13 bases unmatched. Germline lookup yields CDR1 SGHVS and CDR2 FNYEAQ. This CDR3 is 16 amino acids long. The CDR3 loop reads CASSDLRGGGLETQYF. CDR3 DNA: TGTGCCAGCAGCGACCTCAGGGGCGGGGGGTTGGAGACCCAGTACTTC.

The CDR3 loop reads CASSQDLYGGYGYTF. The CDR3 DNA reads as TGTGCCAGCAGCCAAGATCTCTACGGAGGCTATGGCTACACCTTC. The chain has TRBV4-2 and TRBJ1-2; D not certain. CDR3 length: 15 residues. Trimming stripped 0 bases from V and 4 bases from J, with 12 bases between. CDR1 LGHNA and CDR2 YNFKEQ come from the germline V gene.

V is TRBV2 and J is TRBJ1-2; tentatively, D is TRBD1 (5 bases). V dropped 1 base and J dropped 4 bases, with 10 bases sitting between them. The CDR3 consists of 14 residues. CDR1 SNHLY and CDR2 FYNNEI come from the germline V gene. The CDR3 bases are TGTGCCAGCAGTGAAGGGGAGGGGACCTATGGCTACACCTTC. Its protein product is CASSEGEGTYGYTF.